This entry lists 15 T cell receptor beta chains sequenced from one sample in a study of cytomegalovirus exposure and HLA in healthy donors. The PCR employed 60 Vbeta primers together with 13 Jbeta primers. Sequencing was performed with immunoSEQ multiplex PCR; in TCRdb, only in-frame clones are kept and a portion is missing. The sample includes approximately 110,000 clones, 70% to 80% of them seen just once. The sample comprised PBMCs. Receptors originate from a man aged 50 to 59 in good health and CMV-seropositive.

This sequence joins TRBV6-1 and TRBJ1-2; 9 bases are a match to TRBD1. V trimming: 5 bases; J trimming: 6 bases; junction bases outside the gene matches: 4. The CDR3 is made up of 13 amino acids. The germline CDR1 and CDR2 sequences are MNHNS and SASEGT. The CDR3 spells CASSFRDRDGYTF. The CDR3 region has the DNA TGTGCCAGCAGTTTCCGGGACAGGGATGGCTACACCTTC.

This clone has only one observation. The chain has TRBV15 and TRBJ2-7; 9 nucleotides align to TRBD2. Per germline, CDR1 LNHNV and CDR2 YYDKDF (reference sequence). V lost 1 base, J lost 2 bases, and 6 bases stayed unmatched. CDR3 length: 16 amino acids. This CDR3 reads CATSRGLGLATYEQYF. The CDR3 nucleotides read TGTGCCACCAGCAGAGGTCTGGGACTAGCTACCTACGAGCAGTACTTC.

V usage is TRBV7-9 and J usage is TRBJ2-2; tentative D call: TRBD2 (5 bases). Germline V CDR1 and CDR2: SEHNR, FQNEAQ (reference sequence). V was clipped by 2 bases and J by 7 bases, with 11 bases between them. The CDR3 consists of 14 residues. The CDR3 protein is CASSLFREGGELFF. The CDR3 region has the DNA TGTGCCAGCAGCTTATTTCGGGAAGGCGGGGAGCTGTTTTTT.

This sequence joins TRBV4-1 and TRBJ2-1; D uncertain. This CDR3 is 11 amino acids long. Trimming took 2 bases from V and 10 from J, leaving 6 bases between them. In germline, CDR1 is MGHRA, CDR2 YSYEKL. The CDR3 region is CASSQLGEQFF. In DNA, the CDR3 is TGCGCCAGCAGCCAACTAGGAGAGCAGTTCTTC.

The chain joins TRBV4-2 to TRBJ1-5; D unclear. Trimming left V 0 bases short and J 6 bases short, with 9 bases between. This CDR3 is 14 amino acids long. Germline V gene sequence: CDR1 LGHNA, CDR2 YNFKEQ. This CDR3 reads CASSQEYLGQPQHF. In DNA, the CDR3 is TGTGCCAGCAGCCAAGAATACCTAGGTCAGCCCCAGCATTTT.

The rearrangement uses TRBV7-9 and TRBJ2-2, with 12 positions matching TRBD1. The germline V gene has CDR1 SEHNR and CDR2 FQNEAQ (reference sequence). V shed 7 bases, J shed 4 bases, and the junction held 10 bases outside the gene matches. The CDR3 has 17 amino acids. CDR3 region: CASTRDRGLSSTGELFF. The CDR3 DNA sequence: TGTGCCAGCACCCGGGACAGGGGGCTTTCGAGCACCGGGGAGCTGTTTTTT.

V and J are TRBV5-1 and TRBJ1-1, with 7 positions matching TRBD1. The CDR3 has 15 residues. The germline gives CDR1 SGHRS, CDR2 YFSETQ. With 0 bases clipped from V and 1 base from J, the junction kept 3 bases outside the gene matches. The CDR3 DNA reads TGCGCCAGCAGCTTGGAGACAGGGTCGAACACTGAAGCTTTCTTT. It codes for CASSLETGSNTEAFF.

The rearrangement links TRBV28 to TRBJ2-1; a possible D gene is TRBD1 (5 bases). Per the germline V gene, CDR1 is MDHEN and CDR2 is SYDVKM. This CDR3 region has 16 residues. Trimming cost V 1 base and J 2 bases, with 12 bases left between them. The DNA of the CDR3 is TGTGCCAGCAGTTTATTAAGGGGAAGCACCTACAATGAGCAGTTCTTC. Protein sequence: CASSLLRGSTYNEQFF. Variable domain in full (rest from reference TRBV28 and TRBJ2-1): DVKVTQSSRYLVKRTGEKVFLECVQDMDHENMFWYRQDPGLGLRLIYFSYDVKMKEKGDIPEGYSVSREKKERFSLILESASTNQTSMYLCASSLLRGSTYNEQFFGPGTRLTVL.

The chain recombines TRBV5-1 with TRBJ2-5; 10 nucleotides align to TRBD1. The V and J ends lost 4 bases and 0 bases, in that order; junction bases with no gene match: 3. Per the germline V gene, CDR1 is SGHRS and CDR2 is YFSETQ. This CDR3 contains 15 residues. The CDR3 DNA follows: TGCGCCAGCAGCACCGGGACAGGGGACCAAGAGACCCAGTACTTC. It yields the protein CASSTGTGDQETQYF.

V is TRBV12-1 and J is TRBJ2-2; TRBD2 reflects the table's D call only, with no check against the DNA. TRBV12-1 counts as a pseudogene. This CDR3 has 17 residues. Written as DNA, the CDR3 is TGTGCCAGCAGCTTTGAGACTAGCGGGAGGGGGAGCGGGGAGCTGTTTTTT. Its protein product is CASSFETSGRGSGELFF.

The chain recombines TRBV5-8 with TRBJ1-1, with no clear D. This CDR3 region has 14 residues. From germline, CDR1 is SGHTS and CDR2 YDEGEE. Trimming removed 4 bases at V and 5 bases at J, with 15 bases between. CDR3 sequence reads: CASSRNGGGTEAFF. The CDR3 bases are TGTGCCAGCAGCCGGAACGGAGGAGGTACTGAAGCTTTCTTT. Full variable domain (outside the CDR3, taken from reference TRBV5-8 and TRBJ1-1): EAGVTQSPTHLIKTRGQQATLRCSPISGHTSVYWYQQALGLGLQFLLWYDEGEERNRGNFPPRFSGRQFPNYSSELNVNALELEDSALYLCASSRNGGGTEAFFGQGTRLTVV.

The chain couples TRBV2 to TRBJ2-6, with 11 bases matching TRBD2. Germline loops: CDR1 SNHLY, CDR2 FYNNEI. J was trimmed by 4 bases and V by 4 bases; bases with no gene match: 6. This CDR3 is built from 17 residues. In DNA, the CDR3 is TGTGCCAGCAGTGGTAGCGGGGGGGCGGCCGGGGCCAACGTCCTGACTTTC. It yields the protein CASSGSGGAAGANVLTF.

The chain uses TRBV7-9 and TRBJ2-1; TRBD1 matches at 7 bases. Trimming at V came to 8 bases and at J to 5 bases, leaving 12 bases not matched to a gene. CDR3 length equals 15 residues. CDR1 and CDR2 (germline): SEHNR, FQNEAQ (reference sequence). The CDR3: CASSPRLTGDNEQFF. The CDR3, as DNA: TGTGCCAGCTCTCCCCGTCTAACAGGGGACAATGAGCAGTTCTTC.

This chain connects TRBV9 to TRBJ1-5, with 8 nucleotides matching TRBD1. Looked up from germline, CDR1 is SGDLS and CDR2 is YYNGEE. The trim removed 7 bases at V and 7 bases at J, leaving 13 bases unmatched. The CDR3 totals 15 residues. The CDR3, as DNA: TGTGCCAGCGTGCCCTTAAGACAGGGGAAGCAGCCCCAGCATTTT. Protein sequence: CASVPLRQGKQPQHF.

J is TRBJ2-5 and V is TRBV9, with 7 bases identical to TRBD1. The J segment lost 0 bases and the V segment lost 4 bases, leaving 9 bases of the junction unmatched. In germline, CDR1 is SGDLS, CDR2 YYNGEE. CDR3 length: 16 amino acids. Written as DNA, the CDR3 is TGTGCCAGCAGCCCTTGGGGGACAGAGTACCAAGAGACCCAGTACTTC. It yields the protein CASSPWGTEYQETQYF.